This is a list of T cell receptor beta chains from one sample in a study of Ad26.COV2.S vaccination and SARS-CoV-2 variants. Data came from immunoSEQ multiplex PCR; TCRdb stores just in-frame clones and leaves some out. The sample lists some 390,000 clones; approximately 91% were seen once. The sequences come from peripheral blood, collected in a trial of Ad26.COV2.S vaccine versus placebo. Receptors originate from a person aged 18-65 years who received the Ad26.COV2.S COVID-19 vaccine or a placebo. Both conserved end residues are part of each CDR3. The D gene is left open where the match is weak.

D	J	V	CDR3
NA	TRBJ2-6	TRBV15	CATSRDRPGSGANVLTF
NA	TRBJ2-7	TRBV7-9	CASSPDAPKGYYEQYF
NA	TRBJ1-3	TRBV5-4	CASSLGAWGNTIYF
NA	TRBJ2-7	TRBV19	CASSILGGLAYEQYF
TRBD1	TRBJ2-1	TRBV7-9	CASSSTPGTGDYNEQFF
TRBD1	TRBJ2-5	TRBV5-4	CASSPGTDKTQYF
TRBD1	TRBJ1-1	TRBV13	CASSLGTGGGSGTEAFF
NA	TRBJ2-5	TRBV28	CASRPGLGETQYF
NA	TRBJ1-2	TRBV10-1	CASRRDTAWGYYGYTF
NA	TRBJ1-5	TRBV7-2	CASSTRGGYNQPQHF
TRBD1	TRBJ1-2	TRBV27	CASSARDRVLNGYTF
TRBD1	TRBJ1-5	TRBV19	CASSGDRAHNQPQHF